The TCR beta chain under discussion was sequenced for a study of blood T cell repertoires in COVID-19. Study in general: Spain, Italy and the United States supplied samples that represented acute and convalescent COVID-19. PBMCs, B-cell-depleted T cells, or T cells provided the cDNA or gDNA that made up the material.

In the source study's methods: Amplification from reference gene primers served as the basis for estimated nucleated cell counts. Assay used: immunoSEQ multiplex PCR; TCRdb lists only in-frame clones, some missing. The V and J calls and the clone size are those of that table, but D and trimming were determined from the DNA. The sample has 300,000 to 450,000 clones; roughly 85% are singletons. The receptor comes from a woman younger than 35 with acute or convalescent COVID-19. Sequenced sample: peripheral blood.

Written as DNA, the CDR3 is TGTGCCAGCAGTCAGGGACTAGCGGGGTCCCATCTACTCACAGATACGCAGTATTTT. This encodes CASSQGLAGSHLLTDTQYF. This chain connects TRBV28 to TRBJ2-3; TRBD2 agrees at 13 bases. The germline V gene encodes CDR1 MDHEN and CDR2 SYDVKM. Trimming at V came to 5 bases and at J to 2 bases, leaving 13 bases not matched to a gene. The CDR3 has 19 residues. The variable domain in full, completed from reference TRBV28 and TRBJ2-3, reads DVKVTQSSRYLVKRTGEKVFLECVQDMDHENMFWYRQDPGLGLRLIYFSYDVKMKEKGDIPEGYSVSREKKERFSLILESASTNQTSMYLCASSQGLAGSHLLTDTQYFGPGTRLTVL.